These 23 T cell receptor beta chains originate from one sample sequenced in a study of T-cell memory formation after mild COVID-19. Via MiXCR, TCRdb re-called the 5' RACE reads, giving one row per CDR3 protein. The data contain 580,000 or so distinct CDR3 sequences, around a sixth of them singletons. What was sequenced was PBMCs or a T cell subset sorted from them (not recorded which). These receptors originate from an adult woman who had mild COVID-19 (a few samples of this study predate the infection). Cell type and time point are not known.

The rearrangement links TRBV19 to TRBJ1-2; 7 positions match TRBD1. The V gene end was trimmed by 5 bases and the J gene end by 1 base; junction bases not matched to a gene: 7. CDR1 and CDR2 from the germline V gene are LNHDA and SQIVND (reference sequence). The CDR3 runs to 15 residues. CDR3 in amino acids: CASSDRDSDNYGYTF. CDR3 coding DNA: TGTGCCAGTAGTGACCGGGACAGCGATAACTATGGCTACACCTTC.

V gene TRBV7-8 combines with J gene TRBJ2-5; 9 bases match TRBD1. This CDR3 is built from 14 residues. J lost 7 bases, V lost 6 bases, and 9 bases had no gene match. CDR1 is SGHVS and CDR2 is FQNEAQ in the germline V gene. Here the CDR3 reads CASSTPRQGGTQYF. The CDR3 DNA reads as TGTGCCAGCAGTACCCCTCGACAGGGGGGGACCCAGTACTTC.

This chain joins TRBV12-3 or TRBV12-4 and TRBJ1-2; a weak D match, TRBD1 (5 bases). CDR3 length: 12 residues. V dropped 5 bases and J dropped 8 bases, with 12 bases sitting between them. The DNA of the CDR3 is TGTGCCAGCAGTAGCAGGGTTAGAGGCTACACCTTC. Its protein product is CASSSRVRGYTF.

The chain links TRBV12-3 or TRBV12-4 to TRBJ2-5; 9 bases line up with TRBD2. V lost 5 bases to trimming and J lost 14 bases; unmatched junction nucleotides: 12. The CDR3 runs to 13 residues. The DNA of the CDR3 is TGTGCCAGCAGTCCCACCAGGGCTAGCGGGGTTTACTTC. As protein: CASSPTRASGVYF.

The chain employs TRBV19 and TRBJ2-6; maybe TRBD2 (5 bases). Germline-derived CDR1 and CDR2 are LNHDA and SQIVND (reference sequence). V lost 7 bases to trimming and J lost 2 bases, with 12 bases between them. This CDR3 has 15 amino acids. The CDR3 sequence: CASTLGGAGANVLTF. CDR3 in DNA: TGTGCCAGTACCCTCGGAGGTGCTGGGGCCAACGTCCTGACTTTC.

The rearrangement links TRBV7-9 to TRBJ1-2; no definite D call. V lost 4 bases and J 6 bases, leaving 15 bases between the germline ends. CDR1 SEHNR and CDR2 FQNEAQ come from the germline V gene (reference sequence). The CDR3 spans 14 residues. The CDR3: CASSSGRGIDGYTF. The DNA for the CDR3 is TGTGCCAGCAGCTCCGGGAGAGGGATCGATGGCTACACCTTC.

V usage is TRBV11-2 and J usage is TRBJ2-6, with D tentatively TRBD1 (6 bases). Between the trimmed V and J ends, which lost 6 bases and 4 bases, there was a span of 13 bases. Germline assignment: CDR1 SGHAT and CDR2 FQNNGV. The CDR3 loop spans 15 amino acids. CDR3: CASSTGQTGANVLTF. DNA of the CDR3: TGTGCCAGCAGTACCGGACAGACGGGGGCCAACGTCCTGACTTTC. Supplemented by reference TRBV11-2 and TRBJ2-6, the full variable domain reads EAGVAQSPRYKIIEKRQSVAFWCNPISGHATLYWYQQILGQGPKLLIQFQNNGVVDDSQLPKDRFSAERLKGVDSTLKIQPAKLEDSAVYLCASSTGQTGANVLTFGAGSRLTVL.

In its sample, this clonotype was seen a few times. The gene calls are TRBV6-2 or TRBV6-3 and TRBJ2-7, with 7 bases identical to TRBD1. The germline V gene has CDR1 MNHEY and CDR2 SVGEGT. J was trimmed by 5 bases and V by 6 bases; bases with no gene match: 10. The CDR3 spans 14 residues. CDR3 sequence reads: CASSPMQGVHEQYF. The CDR3 bases are TGTGCCAGCAGCCCTATGCAGGGGGTCCACGAGCAGTACTTC.

A few counts support this clonotype. V gene TRBV28 combines with J gene TRBJ2-7; no clear D gene. V gave up 5 bases and J gave up 12 bases, with 20 bases separating them. Germline loops: CDR1 MDHEN, CDR2 SYDVKM. The CDR3 consists of 13 residues. DNA of the CDR3: TGTGCCAGCAGTCCTCCCGCAGCTCAAGCTCCGTACTTC. It translates to CASSPPAAQAPYF.

The rearrangement links TRBV6-2 or TRBV6-3 to TRBJ2-5; D is uncertain. Germline CDR1 is MNHEY and CDR2 is SVGEGT. The V gene lost 7 bases and the J gene lost 0 bases, with 3 bases spanning the gap. The CDR3 sequence is 11 residues long. The CDR3 loop is CASTDQETQYF. CDR3 DNA: TGTGCCAGCACTGACCAAGAGACCCAGTACTTC.

The J gene is TRBJ2-1, the V gene TRBV27; the D call may be TRBD1 or TRBD2 (5 bases each). Germline V gene sequence: CDR1 MNHEY, CDR2 SMNVEV (reference sequence). The CDR3 loop spans 15 amino acids. V dropped 5 bases and J dropped 5 bases, with 16 bases sitting between them. The CDR3 sequence is CASSTPRDPDNEQFF. The CDR3 bases are TGTGCCAGCAGTACGCCCAGGGACCCCGACAATGAGCAGTTCTTC.

The V and J genes are TRBV7-3 and TRBJ2-3; a possible D gene is TRBD1 (5 bases). There are 16 residues in the CDR3. Germline V lookup: CDR1 SGHTA, CDR2 FQGTGA. Between the trimmed V and J ends, which lost 3 bases and 1 base, there was a span of 14 bases. This CDR3 reads CASSLGHALGTDTQYF. The CDR3 DNA reads as TGTGCCAGCAGCTTGGGGCACGCCCTTGGCACAGATACGCAGTATTTT.

In DNA, the CDR3 is TGTGCCAGCAGCCCGGGACTAGCGGGGAATACGCAGTATTTT. Translated: CASSPGLAGNTQYF. The J gene is TRBJ2-3, the V gene TRBV7-3; 13 nucleotides line up with TRBD2. After removal of 5 bases from V and 7 bases from J, the junction contained 3 bases not matched to a gene. This CDR3 contains 14 residues. Germline loops: CDR1 SGHTA, CDR2 FQGTGA.

This chain links TRBV7-9 with TRBJ2-3, with D perhaps TRBD2 (5 bases). V dropped 5 bases and J dropped 2 bases, with 11 bases sitting between them. The V gene's germline CDR1 is SEHNR and CDR2 FQNEAQ (reference sequence). The CDR3 runs 14 residues. CDR3 amino acids: CASSQEVATDTQYF. Here the CDR3 DNA reads TGTGCCAGCAGCCAGGAGGTAGCCACAGATACGCAGTATTTT. Looking up the rest from reference TRBV7-9 and TRBJ2-3 gives the full variable domain: DTGVSQNPRHKITKRGQNVTFRCDPISEHNRLYWYRQTLGQGPEFLTYFQNEAQLEKSRLLSDRFSAERPKGSFSTLEIQRTEQGDSAMYLCASSQEVATDTQYFGPGTRLTVL.

This clonotype was seen ten or more times. Mismatch with germline at one junction end may stem from a read error. The V and J genes are TRBV5-1 and TRBJ2-1, with unresolved D. This CDR3 has 11 residues. Germline loops: CDR1 SGHRS, CDR2 YFSETQ. The CDR3 coding sequence is TGTGCCAGCAGCTTAGGTAATGAGCAGTTCTTC. Its protein is CASSLGNEQFF.

The V and J genes are TRBV4-2 and TRBJ2-1; 10 bases map to TRBD2. The trim removed 1 base at V and 5 bases at J, leaving 2 bases unmatched. Germline V gives CDR1 LGHNA, CDR2 YNFKEQ. The CDR3 has 15 residues. The CDR3 coding sequence is TGTGCCAGCAGCCAAGGGACTAGCGGCGACAATGAGCAGTTCTTC. Protein sequence: CASSQGTSGDNEQFF.

This clonotype has a handful of counts. This chain uses TRBV9 with TRBJ1-1; D gene uncertain. CDR3 length: 14 amino acids. V was trimmed by 4 bases and J by 3 bases, leaving 13 bases between them. In germline, CDR1 is SGDLS, CDR2 YYNGEE. The chain's CDR3 is CASSLVGVYTEAFF. The CDR3 DNA reads as TGTGCCAGCAGCCTAGTCGGGGTTTACACTGAAGCTTTCTTT.

In the case of this clonotype: At one end the junction does not follow the germline gene, possibly because of a read error. The chain joins TRBV12-3 or TRBV12-4 to TRBJ1-2, with D uncertain. The CDR3 extends over 11 amino acids. CDR3 DNA: TGTGCCAGCAGTTTCGATACTGCCGCCTACTTC. Encoded protein: CASSFDTAAYF.

This clonotype was seen more than once but under ten times. The chain is built from TRBV7-8 and TRBJ2-2, with D uncertain. V was shortened by 1 base and J by 4 bases, with 10 bases between the two germline ends. The length of the CDR3 is 15 residues. CDR1 is SGHVS and CDR2 is FQNEAQ in the germline V gene. CDR3 region: CASSLVGLGTGELFF. For the CDR3, the DNA is TGTGCCAGCAGCTTAGTTGGGTTGGGCACCGGGGAGCTGTTTTTT.

This clonotype was found a few times. The gene calls are TRBV12-3 or TRBV12-4 and TRBJ1-2; a weak D match, TRBD1 (5 bases). The CDR3 has 15 amino acids. The ends were cut back, 6 bases at V and 2 bases at J, with 16 bases in the middle. The CDR3 coding sequence is TGTGCCAGCAGCCCTGGTGGGGCCCCCAACTATGGCTACACCTTC. Translated: CASSPGGAPNYGYTF.

This clonotype was counted many times. This rearrangement joins TRBV7-9 to TRBJ2-7, with TRBD2 identical over 10 bases. The length of the CDR3 is 15 residues. CDR1 SEHNR and CDR2 FQNEAQ come from the germline V gene (reference sequence). J gave up 5 bases and V 6 bases, and 10 bases lay outside the gene matches. The DNA of the CDR3 is TGTGCCAGCAGGAAAGCGGGAGGGCCCCCGGACGAGCAGTACTTC. It is translated as CASRKAGGPPDEQYF.

This clonotype was seen ten or more times. The V and J genes are TRBV7-9 and TRBJ2-7; 9 bases map to TRBD1. Germline values: CDR1 SEHNR, CDR2 FQNEAQ (reference sequence). V lost 2 bases and J lost 3; bases outside the gene matches: 2. This CDR3 region has 14 residues. The CDR3 loop is CASSLRQGGYEQYF. CDR3 sequence (DNA): TGTGCCAGCAGCTTAAGACAGGGGGGCTACGAGCAGTACTTC.

This clonotype was observed a few times. This rearrangement joins TRBV30 to TRBJ1-2; D unclear. CDR3 size: 15 residues. V was cut by 0 bases and J by 4 bases, with 15 bases left in between. Germline CDR1 is GTSNPN and CDR2 is SVGIG (reference sequence). The CDR3 DNA reads as TGTGCCTGGAGTGTAGTGCTCGCCGGTCGCTATGGCTACACCTTC. Translating it yields CAWSVVLAGRYGYTF.